Below are 9 T cell receptor beta chains sequenced from a single sample in a study of CD8 T cells in ankylosing spondylitis. Each CDR3 protein gets one entry after TCRdb re-called the 5' RACE reads with MiXCR. This table has a few hundred thousand distinct CDR3 sequences, over 9.5% appearing once. The sample comprised blood, either unsorted or a sorted T cell fraction (not recorded which). The receptor source for this set is a male donor with ankylosing spondylitis or in good health (not recorded which).

This clonotype was detected ten times or more. The chain has TRBV5-6 and TRBJ2-1, with D uncertain. This CDR3 region has 11 residues. Looked up from germline, CDR1 is SGHDT and CDR2 is YYEEEE. The V gene lost 2 bases and the J gene lost 9 bases, with 6 bases spanning the gap. CDR3: CASSFGLEQFF. The CDR3 nucleotides read TGTGCCAGCAGCTTTGGGCTTGAGCAGTTCTTC.

The chain uses TRBV12-3 or TRBV12-4 and TRBJ2-7; D is perhaps TRBD1 (6 bases). CDR3 length: 19 residues. The V and J ends lost 6 bases and 6 bases respectively, with 33 bases between them. CDR3 sequence: CASSPRGSSRRWISCEQYF. DNA for the CDR3: TGTGCCAGCAGCCCTAGGGGGTCGTCCAGGCGGTGGATTAGTTGCGAGCAGTACTTC.

Only a few counts were recorded for this clonotype. The rearrangement joins TRBV15 to TRBJ2-7; no firm D call. The V gene's germline CDR1 is LNHNV and CDR2 YYDKDF (reference sequence). The CDR3 contains 13 residues. V was clipped by 0 bases and J by 2 bases, with 5 bases between them. For the CDR3, the DNA is TGTGCCACCAGCAGAGATAAGCCCTACGAGCAGTACTTC. It encodes CATSRDKPYEQYF.

J is TRBJ1-1 and V is TRBV2; D gene ambiguous. Germline V gene sequence: CDR1 SNHLY, CDR2 FYNNEI. Trimming shortened V by 7 bases and J by 2 bases, and 11 bases separated the two germline ends. The CDR3 is 13 residues long. The CDR3 region is CASTFAPNTEAFF. The CDR3 DNA is TGTGCCAGCACATTCGCGCCTAACACTGAAGCTTTCTTT.

This clonotype was counted many times. The chain carries TRBV9 and TRBJ2-1; 8 bases agree with TRBD2. The CDR3 length is 17 residues. V was clipped by 1 base and J by 2 bases; unmatched bases: 8. The V gene's germline CDR1 is SGDLS and CDR2 YYNGEE. CDR3: CASSVQGDSGTYNEQFF. The CDR3 DNA is TGTGCCAGCAGCGTACAGGGCGATAGCGGGACCTACAATGAGCAGTTCTTC.

This clonotype has at least ten counts. The chain has TRBV7-2 and TRBJ2-7, with D possibly being TRBD1 or TRBD2 (5 bases each). CDR1 is SGHTA, CDR2 FQGNSA, per germline. The V gene lost 5 bases and the J gene lost 2 bases, with 16 bases spanning the gap. The CDR3 consists of 15 residues. CDR3 amino acids: CASSVENGTTYEQYF. CDR3 nucleotide sequence: TGTGCCAGCAGCGTTGAAAATGGGACCACCTACGAGCAGTACTTC.

This clonotype was picked up a small number of times. This chain joins TRBV6-5 and TRBJ2-5; D remains ambiguous. CDR3 size: 11 residues. CDR1 and CDR2 (germline): MNHEY, SVGAGI. With 7 bases removed from V and 4 bases from J, the gap between germline ends came to 7 bases. The CDR3 loop is CASKVGETQYF. CDR3 nucleotide sequence: TGTGCCAGCAAAGTCGGAGAGACCCAGTACTTC.

The chain uses TRBV4-2 and TRBJ2-7, with TRBD1 matching 7 bases. V lost 2 bases to trimming and J lost 2 bases; unmatched junction nucleotides: 6. Germline values: CDR1 LGHNA, CDR2 YNFKEQ. This CDR3 is built from 15 residues. This chain's CDR3 is CASSQSRQGPYEQYF. For the CDR3, the DNA is TGTGCCAGCAGCCAATCGAGACAGGGTCCCTACGAGCAGTACTTC.

This clonotype has just a few counts. The chain is built from TRBV5-1 and TRBJ2-5, with D maybe TRBD2 (5 bases). Between the trimmed V and J ends, which lost 2 bases and 2 bases, there was a span of 10 bases. Germline CDR1 is SGHRS and CDR2 is YFSETQ. The length of the CDR3 is 14 residues. The CDR3 bases are TGCGCCAGCAGCTTTGGACTGTCTCAAGAGACCCAGTACTTC. It codes for CASSFGLSQETQYF.